The rows below give T cell receptor beta chains drawn from one sample of a study of blood T cell repertoires in COVID-19. Measured with immunoSEQ multiplex PCR; TCRdb has only the in-frame clones, and not every one. The repertoire has 500,000 to 600,000 clones, 70% to 90% of them found once; the top ten carry under 8.5%. The sequencing input was peripheral blood. The receptor set was obtained from a woman aged 45-59 years with COVID-19, enrolled during active disease. CDR3s include the opening cysteine and the closing phenylalanine or tryptophan. D genes are given only for firm matches. Some rows have no size entry. The others give once, few or many, or a class for an expanded clone.

d_call	clone_size	v_call	j_call	cdr3_length	cdr3_aa	cdr3_nt
.	once	TRBV2	TRBJ2-6	14	CASRAGVGANVLTF	TGTGCCAGCAGGGCAGGGGTCGGGGCCAACGTCCTGACTTTC
.	.	TRBV3-1/TRBV3-2	TRBJ2-1	15	CASSQESRKTGEQFF	TGTGCCAGCAGCCAAGAAAGTAGAAAGACAGGTGAGCAGTTCTTC
TRBD1	.	TRBV5-1	TRBJ1-1	16	CASSLRDRTMNTEAFF	TGCGCCAGCAGCCTCCGGGACAGAACTATGAACACTGAAGCTTTCTTT
TRBD1	once	TRBV19	TRBJ1-2	13	CASTWTGGGGYTF	TGTGCCAGTACGTGGACAGGGGGTGGTGGCTACACCTTC
.	.	TRBV5-6	TRBJ2-3	14	CASRRGDRTDTQYF	TGTGCCAGCAGAAGAGGAGACAGAACAGATACGCAGTATTTT
TRBD1	.	TRBV5-1	TRBJ1-2	16	CASSPAGGQGDYGYTF	TGCGCCAGCAGCCCGGCAGGCGGACAGGGGGACTATGGCTACACCTTC
.	.	TRBV30	TRBJ2-5	12	CAWDGRGETQYF	TGTGCCTGGGACGGTAGGGGGGAGACCCAGTACTTC
.	once	TRBV9	TRBJ1-2	15	CASSVGSQVPYGYTF	TGTGCCAGCAGCGTAGGCTCGCAGGTCCCCTATGGCTACACCTTC
TRBD1	.	TRBV5-4	TRBJ1-6	16	CASSLIGTGGSAPLHF	TGTGCCAGCAGCTTAATTGGGACAGGGGGCTCGGCACCCCTCCACTTT
.	.	TRBV6-5	TRBJ1-6	12	CASSYLRGPLHF	TGTGCCAGCAGTTACCTCCGGGGACCCCTCCACTTT
.	.	TRBV20-1	TRBJ1-1	11	CSADRGTEAFF	TGCAGTGCTGACCGGGGCACTGAAGCTTTCTTT
TRBD1	.	TRBV3-1/TRBV3-2	TRBJ2-7	16	CASSRMPGQGLGEQYF	TGTGCCAGCAGCCGGATGCCGGGACAGGGATTAGGGGAGCAGTACTTC
TRBD1	.	TRBV25-1	TRBJ2-1	17	CASSVRWGQGTYNEQFF	TGTGCCAGCAGTGTACGGTGGGGACAGGGAACTTACAATGAGCAGTTCTTC
.	.	TRBV5-1	TRBJ1-1	14	CASSIRQADTEAFF	TGCGCCAGCAGCATCCGACAGGCTGACACTGAAGCTTTCTTT
.	.	TRBV10-3	TRBJ1-1	14	CAISGGVLNTEAFF	TGTGCCATCAGTGGGGGGGTTTTGAACACTGAAGCTTTCTTT
TRBD2	.	TRBV5-1	TRBJ2-3	15	CASSRWTSGTDTQYF	TGCGCCAGCAGCCGGTGGACTAGCGGAACAGATACGCAGTATTTT
.	few	TRBV5-6	TRBJ1-3	16	CASSFGTSVSGNTIYF	TGTGCCAGCAGCTTTGGGACAAGTGTTTCTGGAAACACCATATATTTT
.	few	TRBV19	TRBJ1-1	16	CASSIGGRVGNTEAFF	TGTGCCAGTAGTATCGGGGGGAGGGTTGGGAACACTGAAGCTTTCTTT
TRBD2	.	TRBV19	TRBJ2-2	20	CASSIERVLLAGGITGELFF	TGTGCCAGTAGTATAGAGCGGGTCCTACTAGCGGGGGGTATAACCGGGGAGCTGTTTTTT
.	once	TRBV4-2	TRBJ1-1	15	CASRERPGSGTEAFF	TGTGCCAGCCGCGAAAGACCCGGCTCGGGCACTGAAGCTTTCTTT
.	.	TRBV5-6	TRBJ1-1	17	CASSLSLGRGSNTEAFF	TGTGCCAGCAGTCTAAGTCTCGGTAGGGGCTCGAACACTGAAGCTTTCTTT
.	.	TRBV7-8	TRBJ2-5	13	CASSSQGQETQYF	TGTGCCAGCAGCTCCCAGGGTCAGGAGACCCAGTACTTC